One and the same sample provided the 22 T cell receptor beta chains below, sequenced in a study of blood T cell repertoires in COVID-19. TCRdb's copy holds only in-frame clones and misses some; the assay was immunoSEQ multiplex PCR. This sample yields fewer than 150,000 clones, of which more than 80% are seen a single time; around 8% belongs to the top ten. Source material: peripheral blood. These receptors all stem from a middle-aged woman with acute or convalescent COVID-19.

V gene TRBV19 combines with J gene TRBJ1-2; D is ambiguous. CDR3 length: 14 amino acids. The V gene lost 4 bases and the J gene lost 2 bases, with 11 bases spanning the gap. CDR1 LNHDA and CDR2 SQIVND come from the germline V gene (reference sequence). This chain's CDR3 is CASSTPRSNYGYTF. CDR3 DNA sequence: TGTGCCAGTAGTACCCCCAGATCGAACTATGGCTACACCTTC.

This clone showed up just once. The rearrangement uses TRBV7-2 and TRBJ2-2, with D possibly being TRBD2 (7 bases). Between the trimmed V and J ends, which lost 5 bases and 2 bases, there was a span of 15 bases. This CDR3 has 16 amino acids. Germline V CDR1 and CDR2: SGHTA, FQGNSA. The CDR3 coding sequence is TGTGCCAGCAGCCTGGGGGGGCTCATTAACACCGGGGAGCTGTTTTTT. It codes for CASSLGGLINTGELFF. The full variable domain, with the rest looked up from reference TRBV7-2 and TRBJ2-2, is GAGVSQSPSNKVTEKGKDVELRCDPISGHTALYWYRQSLGQGLEFLIYFQGNSAPDKSGLPSDRFSAERTGGSVSTLTIQRTQQEDSAVYLCASSLGGLINTGELFFGEGSRLTVL.

This chain uses TRBV6-4 with TRBJ1-1, with D hard to call. From germline, CDR1 is MRHNA and CDR2 SNTAGT. Trimming took 5 bases from V and 5 from J, leaving 12 bases between them. This CDR3 contains 13 residues. The CDR3 DNA reads TGTGCCAGCAGTTCCATGACCGGGACTGAAGCTTTCTTT. This gives the protein CASSSMTGTEAFF.

In DNA form, the CDR3 reads TGTGCCAGCACCCCAAAACAGGGGGTCATTGAAGCTTTCTTT. This codes for CASTPKQGVIEAFF. The chain has TRBV6-5 and TRBJ1-1, with 8 nucleotides matching TRBD1. Germline trimming cut 7 bases from V and 7 bases from J; bases unmatched to any gene: 11. Per germline, CDR1 MNHEY and CDR2 SVGAGI. This CDR3 spans 14 amino acids.

The chain joins TRBV28 to TRBJ1-1, with D hard to call. V gave up 3 bases and J gave up 0 bases, with 17 bases separating them. CDR3 length equals 17 residues. Germline V CDR1 and CDR2: MDHEN, SYDVKM. CDR3 in amino acids: CASSLGLYGVMNTEAFF. DNA for the CDR3: TGTGCCAGCAGTTTGGGCCTTTACGGCGTTATGAACACTGAAGCTTTCTTT.

This clone was seen a single time. The rearrangement uses TRBV5-4 and TRBJ2-2; 7 bases align to TRBD2. CDR1 and CDR2 (germline): SGHNT, YYREEE (reference sequence). The CDR3 extends over 16 amino acids. Trimming took 0 bases from V and 1 from J; bases not matched to a gene: 3. The CDR3 is CASSLVSGMNTGELFF. CDR3 DNA sequence: TGTGCCAGCAGCTTGGTCAGCGGGATGAACACCGGGGAGCTGTTTTTT.

V is TRBV2 and J is TRBJ2-3; 9 nucleotides align to TRBD2. J gave up 0 bases and V 7 bases, and 20 bases lay outside the gene matches. The CDR3 covers 20 residues. Germline CDR1 SNHLY, CDR2 FYNNEI. The CDR3 protein is CASTSHGRISGGASTDTQYF. The CDR3 DNA follows: TGTGCCAGCACTAGTCACGGTCGGATTAGCGGGGGCGCGAGCACAGATACGCAGTATTTT.

This clone was counted once. This chain joins TRBV11-3 and TRBJ2-4, with TRBD1 as a possible D gene (6 bases). CDR1 is SGHNT and CDR2 is YENEEA in the germline V gene. V shed 4 bases and J shed 4 bases, with 8 bases lying between them. The CDR3 loop spans 13 amino acids. CDR3 loop: CASSSGDKNIQYF. The CDR3, as DNA: TGTGCCAGCAGCTCAGGGGATAAAAACATTCAGTACTTC.

This chain connects TRBV7-2 to TRBJ1-4, with D tentatively TRBD1 (6 bases). Germline CDR1 and CDR2: SGHTA and FQGNSA. Trimming pared 2 bases from V and 8 bases from J, leaving 12 bases between. The CDR3 is 14 amino acids. The CDR3 loop reads CASSLSGAGEKLFF. Here the CDR3 DNA reads TGTGCCAGCAGCTTATCAGGGGCCGGGGAAAAACTGTTTTTT.

The chain joins TRBV19 to TRBJ1-1; TRBD1 matches at 9 bases. Per the germline V gene, CDR1 is LNHDA and CDR2 is SQIVND (reference sequence). The V segment lost 6 bases and the J segment 4 bases; nucleotides outside the gene matches: 6. CDR3 length: 14 amino acids. As DNA, the CDR3 is TGTGCCAGTAGCAGGGACAGGGTAGGCACTGAAGCTTTCTTT. Its protein is CASSRDRVGTEAFF.

V usage is TRBV9 and J usage is TRBJ1-6; D perhaps matches TRBD1 (5 bases). This CDR3 is 16 amino acids long. The germline CDR1 and CDR2 sequences are SGDLS and YYNGEE. Trimming pared 5 bases from V and 7 bases from J, leaving 19 bases between. CDR3 sequence reads: CASSLRLDSRNSPLHF. The CDR3 DNA reads as TGTGCCAGCAGTTTGAGGCTTGACAGTAGAAATTCACCCCTCCACTTT.

This sequence joins TRBV7-6 and TRBJ2-2; 8 nucleotides align to TRBD1. Per the germline V gene, CDR1 is SGHVS and CDR2 is FNYEAQ. This CDR3 spans 15 amino acids. The trim removed 2 bases at V and 5 bases at J, leaving 4 bases unmatched. The CDR3 region is CASSLSGDRTGELFF. For the CDR3, the DNA is TGTGCCAGCAGCTTATCCGGGGACAGGACCGGGGAGCTGTTTTTT. The variable domain in full, with the rest retrieved from reference TRBV7-6 and TRBJ2-2, is GAGVSQSPRYKVTKRGQDVALRCDPISGHVSLYWYRQALGQGPEFLTYFNYEAQQDKSGLPNDRFSAERPEGSISTLTIQRTEQRDSAMYRCASSLSGDRTGELFFGEGSRLTVL.

This clone appeared a single time. The V gene is TRBV7-2, the J gene TRBJ1-2, with unresolved D. With 1 base removed from V and 0 bases from J, the gap between germline ends came to 6 bases. The CDR3 is 14 amino acids. Germline CDR1 SGHTA, CDR2 FQGNSA. CDR3 nucleotides: TGTGCCAGCAGCTTAGGGCAGACTAACTATGGCTACACCTTC. Protein: CASSLGQTNYGYTF.

In its sample, this clone was seen a few times. This chain uses TRBV27 with TRBJ1-6, with TRBD1 identical over 8 bases. The ends lost 1 base at V and 7 bases at J; junction bases unmatched: 6. Germline V gene sequence: CDR1 MNHEY, CDR2 SMNVEV (reference sequence). The CDR3 has 16 amino acids. In DNA form, the CDR3 reads TGTGCCAGCAGTTTATACGGACAGGGTAACAATTCACCCCTCCACTTT. This gives the protein CASSLYGQGNNSPLHF.

The chain couples TRBV18 to TRBJ1-2; weak D call: TRBD1 (6 bases). V gave up 4 bases and J gave up 2 bases, with 11 bases separating them. Germline assignment: CDR1 KGHSH and CDR2 LQKENI. This CDR3 is built from 14 residues. The DNA for the CDR3 is TGTGCCAGCTCACTGCGACAGGCCAACTATGGCTACACCTTC. Translated, it gives CASSLRQANYGYTF.

This chain joins TRBV2 and TRBJ2-1; TRBD2 agrees at 7 bases. The J segment lost 9 bases and the V segment lost 3 bases, leaving 8 bases of the junction unmatched. The CDR3 extends over 14 amino acids. Germline CDR1 SNHLY, CDR2 FYNNEI. In DNA form, the CDR3 reads TGTGCCAGCAGTGATGAGCGGGGTTCTAGTGAGCAGTTCTTC. Its protein product is CASSDERGSSEQFF. Full variable domain (remainder filled in from reference TRBV2 and TRBJ2-1): EPEVTQTPSHQVTQMGQEVILRCVPISNHLYFYWYRQILGQKVEFLVSFYNNEISEKSEIFDDQFSVERPDGSNFTLKIRSTKLEDSAMYFCASSDERGSSEQFFGPGTRLTVL.

The V and J genes are TRBV2 and TRBJ1-4, with D possibly being TRBD1 (5 bases). CDR1 is SNHLY and CDR2 is FYNNEI in the germline V gene. Trimming removed 0 bases from V and 5 bases from J, with 7 bases in between. The CDR3 covers 14 residues. DNA for the CDR3: TGTGCCAGCAGTGAAGCGGGGCAAAATGAAAAACTGTTTTTT. It yields the protein CASSEAGQNEKLFF.

The CDR3 bases are TGTGCCAGCAGCTTGGCCGGGCTAGCTGAGACCCAGTACTTC. Residues: CASSLAGLAETQYF. J is TRBJ2-5 and V is TRBV5-4, with D perhaps matching TRBD2 (5 bases). Germline CDR1 SGHNT, CDR2 YYREEE (reference sequence). The CDR3 length is 14 residues. The ends were cut back, 0 bases at V and 5 bases at J, with 11 bases in the middle.

This clone was detected a few times. The V call is TRBV11-2, the J call TRBJ2-7; D is possibly TRBD2 (6 bases). The CDR3 loop spans 14 amino acids. Trimming left V 3 bases short and J 4 bases short, with 13 bases between. Germline V gives CDR1 SGHAT, CDR2 FQNNGV. The CDR3 region has the DNA TGTGCCAGCAGCTTTAGAGATGGGGGGTACGAGCAGTACTTC. Translated: CASSFRDGGYEQYF.

DNA for the CDR3: TGTGCCAGCACCGAGCGGGGGGGCGCGTTCACTGAAGCTTTCTTT. This gives the protein CASTERGGAFTEAFF. V gene TRBV7-2 combines with J gene TRBJ1-1; TRBD1 might be the D (6 bases). Germline V gene data show CDR1 as SGHTA and CDR2 as FQGNSA. CDR3 length: 15 residues. The V end lost 7 bases, the J end lost 4 bases, and 19 bases lay between the germline ends.

The chain couples TRBV7-2 to TRBJ2-4; TRBD1 aligns across 9 bases. The CDR3 loop spans 18 amino acids. Per the germline V gene, CDR1 is SGHTA and CDR2 is FQGNSA. Trimming at V came to 4 bases and at J to 1 base, leaving 11 bases not matched to a gene. CDR3 amino acids: CASSSRGTGITAKNIQYF. The CDR3 DNA sequence: TGTGCCAGCAGCTCGAGGGGGACAGGGATAACGGCCAAAAACATTCAGTACTTC.

This chain uses TRBV5-6 with TRBJ1-2; maybe TRBD1 (5 bases). The CDR3 spans 14 residues. The germline V gene has CDR1 SGHDT and CDR2 YYEEEE. V lost 4 bases and J lost 4, with 14 bases in between. The CDR3 loop is CASSTLSGSYGYTF. The CDR3, as DNA: TGTGCCAGCAGCACCCTGTCAGGGTCCTATGGCTACACCTTC.